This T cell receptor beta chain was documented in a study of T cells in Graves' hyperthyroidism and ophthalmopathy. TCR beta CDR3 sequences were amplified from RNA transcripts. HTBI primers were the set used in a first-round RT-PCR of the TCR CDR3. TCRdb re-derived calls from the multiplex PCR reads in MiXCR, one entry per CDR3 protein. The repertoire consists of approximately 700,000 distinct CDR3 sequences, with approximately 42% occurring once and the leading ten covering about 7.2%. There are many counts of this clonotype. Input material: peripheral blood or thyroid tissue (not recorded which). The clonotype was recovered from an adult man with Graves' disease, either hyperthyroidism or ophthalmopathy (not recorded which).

CDR3 loop: CAIKGSPDTEAFF. As DNA, the CDR3 is TGTGCCATCAAAGGGTCACCCGACACTGAAGCTTTCTTT. The J gene is TRBJ1-1, the V gene TRBV10-3; unclear D gene. Germline-derived CDR1 and CDR2 are ENHRY and SYGVKD. Trimming pared 7 bases from V and 3 bases from J, leaving 12 bases between. The CDR3 totals 13 residues.